A selection of T cell receptor beta chains follows, all from one sample in a study of CD8+CD57+ T cells in acquired aplastic anemia. TCRdb redid the calling of the reads with MiXCR, one entry per CDR3 protein. The sample records 400,000 to 600,000 distinct CDR3 sequences, around 32% being singletons. The source material was sorted CD4+, CD8+, or CD8+CD57+ T cells (not recorded which) from PBMCs. These receptors were collected from a human donor with aplastic anemia. CDR3s include the opening cysteine and the closing phenylalanine or tryptophan. D genes are given only for firm matches. Only some rows state a clone size, as once, few, many or a class for expanded clones.

clone_size d_call j_call cdr3_length v_call cdr3_aa cdr3_nt
few - TRBJ2-7 14 TRBV30 CAWTPGLTFYEQYF TGTGCCTGGACTCCGGGACTGACCTTCTACGAGCAGTACTTC
many - TRBJ2-4 13 TRBV20-1 CSARTEAKNIQYF TGCAGTGCCCGGACAGAGGCCAAAAACATTCAGTACTTC
many - TRBJ1-1 13 TRBV2 CASSGQATSEAFF TGTGCCAGCAGTGGACAGGCGACCAGTGAAGCTTTCTTT
few TRBD2 TRBJ2-7 15 TRBV5-1 CASSWEEASGGEQYF TGCGCCAGCAGCTGGGAGGAGGCTAGCGGCGGGGAGCAGTACTTC
many - TRBJ1-2 13 TRBV20-1 CSATIPGGSGYTF TGCAGTGCTACGATCCCTGGGGGCTCTGGCTACACCTTC
few - TRBJ1-2 15 TRBV4-3 CASSPKRTVNYGYTF TGCGCCAGCAGCCCTAAGCGAACGGTGAACTATGGCTACACCTTC
few - TRBJ1-1 14 TRBV5-1 CASSLDWGSTEAFF TGCGCCAGCAGCTTGGATTGGGGGTCCACTGAAGCTTTCTTT
- TRBD2 TRBJ2-3 14 TRBV25-1 CASSIFGGANEQYF TGTGCCAGTAGTATATTCGGGGGGGCCAATGAGCAGTATTTT
many - TRBJ2-7 13 TRBV4-3 CASSQEGRDEQYF TGCGCCAGCAGCCAAGAGGGAAGGGATGAGCAGTACTTC
many - TRBJ1-1 11 TRBV2 CASSPEGEAFF TGTGCCAGCAGCCCAGAGGGGGAGGCTTTCTTT
few TRBD1 TRBJ1-5 15 TRBV4-3 CASSHGTGSNQPQHF TGCGCCAGCAGCCATGGGACAGGGAGTAACCAGCCCCAGCATTTT
- - TRBJ2-7 14 TRBV6-1 CASLRLGAYYEQYF TGTGCCAGCCTCCGCCTGGGGGCCTACTACGAGCAGTACTTC
many - TRBJ1-3 12 TRBV7-2 CASSLFGSPIYF TGTGCCAGCAGCTTATTTGGGAGTCCCATATATTTT
many - TRBJ1-6 12 TRBV12-3/TRBV12-4 CASATYRSPLHF TGTGCCAGTGCAACATACCGGTCACCCCTCCACTTT
few - TRBJ1-1 16 TRBV10-3 CAISGDETDLHTEAFF TGTGCCATCAGCGGCGACGAGACAGACTTGCACACTGAAGCTTTCTTT
- - TRBJ1-6 15 TRBV11-1 CASSLTGHRDSPLHF TGTGCCAGCAGCTTAACAGGGCATCGGGATTCACCCCTCCACTTT
many - TRBJ1-4 11 TRBV20-1 CSAIRDEKLFF TGCAGTGCTATTAGGGATGAAAAACTGTTTTTT
many - TRBJ2-7 14 TRBV7-2 CASSLSQANYEQYF TGTGCCAGCAGCTTAAGTCAGGCTAACTACGAGCAGTACTTC
many - TRBJ1-3 13 TRBV13 CASSLLSGNTIYF TGTGCCAGCAGCTTACTCTCAGGAAACACCATATATTTT
few - TRBJ1-2 15 TRBV6-5 CASSSLPGRHAGYTF TGTGCCAGCAGTTCCCTTCCGGGACGCCATGCCGGCTACACCTTC
- - TRBJ2-2 16 TRBV14 CASSQVETALTGELFF TGTGCCAGCAGCCAAGTTGAGACCGCGCTAACCGGGGAGCTGTTTTTT
few TRBD2 TRBJ2-1 16 TRBV6-1 CAGRLAGGLGYNEQFF TGTGCGGGCAGACTAGCGGGAGGCTTGGGGTACAATGAGCAGTTCTTC
many - TRBJ2-7 14 TRBV19 CASRTTDGTYEQYF TGTGCCAGTAGGACTACGGACGGTACCTACGAGCAGTACTTC
many - TRBJ2-7 12 TRBV12-3/TRBV12-4 CASSAVRDEQYF TGTGCCAGCAGTGCCGTGAGGGACGAGCAGTACTTC
- - TRBJ1-3 14 TRBV2 CASRDPGSGNTIYF TGTGCCAGCAGGGACCCAGGATCTGGAAACACCATATATTTT
- - TRBJ1-6 14 TRBV4-1 CASSLREEDLPLHF TGCGCCAGCAGCCTAAGAGAAGAAGATTTACCCCTCCACTTT
many - TRBJ1-1 18 TRBV19 CASSKTVLTNVMNTEAFF TGTGCCAGTAGCAAAACCGTCCTCACCAACGTCATGAACACTGAAGCTTTCTTT
many - TRBJ1-2 12 TRBV2 CASSAQSYGYTF TGTGCCAGCAGTGCTCAGAGCTATGGCTACACCTTC
- - TRBJ1-2 15 TRBV3-1 CASSQGKGSHYGYTF TGTGCCAGCAGCCAAGGAAAGGGGTCCCACTATGGCTACACCTTC
- - TRBJ1-2 13 TRBV19 CAWSVSGETGYTF TGTGCCTGGAGTGTATCCGGGGAGACTGGCTACACCTTC
- TRBD2 TRBJ2-1 16 TRBV9 CASSVSGSETWNEQFF TGTGCCAGCAGCGTAAGCGGGAGCGAAACGTGGAATGAGCAGTTCTTC
medium-sized - TRBJ1-5 16 TRBV10-3 CAISESRQVYNQPQHF TGTGCCATCAGTGAGTCCCGACAAGTCTACAATCAGCCCCAGCATTTT
- - TRBJ2-7 15 TRBV6-5 CASSYKRSRPYEQYF TGTGCCAGCAGTTACAAAAGAAGTCGGCCCTACGAGCAGTACTTC
- TRBD1 TRBJ1-6 12 TRBV10-3 CAITSGGSPLHF TGTGCCATCACCTCAGGGGGTTCACCCCTCCACTTT
- - TRBJ2-1 16 TRBV4-1 CASSLLFRHRDNEQFF TGCGCCAGCAGCCTCCTTTTTCGACACCGCGACAATGAGCAGTTCTTC
- - TRBJ2-7 12 TRBV20-1 CSATSLKYEQYF TGCAGTGCCACCAGTCTAAAATACGAGCAGTACTTC
few TRBD2 TRBJ2-5 16 TRBV20-1 CSASSVSGGAQETQYF TGCAGTGCTAGTAGTGTTAGCGGGGGGGCCCAAGAGACCCAGTACTTC
many - TRBJ2-3 11 TRBV20-1 CSARGKNTQYF TGCAGTGCCAGAGGCAAGAATACGCAGTATTTT
once - TRBJ1-6 14 TRBV7-9 CASGGAVHNSPLHF TGTGCCAGCGGTGGGGCGGTTCACAATTCACCCCTCCACTTT
once - TRBJ1-1 14 TRBV12-3/TRBV12-4 CASSLVTGRAEAFF TGTGCCAGCAGTCTTGTCACAGGGAGGGCTGAAGCTTTCTTT
many - TRBJ1-4 13 TRBV7-9 CASSFRVYEKLFF TGTGCCAGCAGCTTCCGGGTTTATGAAAAACTGTTTTTT
- - TRBJ2-1 15 TRBV9 CASSVLPGSYNEQFF TGTGCCAGCAGCGTTCTTCCTGGCTCCTACAATGAGCAGTTCTTC
- - TRBJ1-1 16 TRBV7-6 CASSLSADSWNTEAFF TGTGCCAGCAGCTTATCCGCAGACTCGTGGAACACTGAAGCTTTCTTT